The source of this TCR beta chain is a study of T-cell reconstitution after alpha-beta-depleted transplantation in children (dated by TCRdb to 2016 to 2017). The study in broad terms: Using TCR repertoire profiling, the study quantitatively followed how T-cell immune reconstitution unfolded in children after TCRalphabeta/CD19-depleted allogeneic hematopoietic cell transplantation.

At least ten counts were recorded for this clonotype. Its antigen is unknown. The record has no base qualities; no much larger clone is one base away. The investigation overall reported the following: The apparently early alphabetaT-cell count recovery about two months after transplant was reportedly dependent on only several hundred rapidly expanded clones derived from non-depleted graft cells. The high TCRbeta diversity at day 60 in some patients was ascribed to recipient T cells and intrathymic progenitors that had survived conditioning. Over subsequent months, a decline in hyperexpanded clone frequencies was noted, and after one year, T-cell counts and TCRbeta diversity were mostly ascribed to newly produced T cells.

What the treatment or condition label conveys for this sample: allogeneic hematopoietic cell transplantation with graft depleted of TCRalphabeta T cells and CD19 B cells. The children who served as transplant recipients had been given grafts of TCRalphabeta/CD19-depleted allogeneic hematopoietic cells. The CDR3 numbers 14 residues from cysteine through phenylalanine. Just the 42-base CDR3 DNA is kept, in frame starting at base 1. The germline V gene encodes CDR1 SGHTS and CDR2 YDEGEE. The junction shows trimming of 2 bases on V and 11 bases on J, plus 17 bases between the germline ends. The library came from PCR. Instrument on record: Illumina HiSeq 2500. To normalize quantification of the TCRbeta repertoire, the TCR libraries were built with molecular barcoding that relied on unique molecular identifiers. TCRdb ran its own pipeline on the public reads, namely fastp trimming at Q25 and MiXCR clone calling, and kept in-frame beta chains. Rows with one shared CDR3 protein collapse into an entry with the most common genes and DNA. In this sample the table shows 140,000 to 150,000 distinct CDR3 sequences, 8% to 10% of which occur a single time. The ten largest clonotypes hold roughly 20% of the sample.

The rearranged chain carries TRBV5-8 and TRBJ1-5, with a weak D call of TRBD1 (6 bases match). The sequence came from a female patient between 2 and 15 years old who had a stem cell transplant for congenital amegakaryocytic thrombocytopenia, so the T cells may come from the graft donor. This sample comprised PBMCs, mostly from graft donor cells, obtained 180 days after TCRalphabeta/CD19-depleted stem cell transplant. The DNA sequence is as follows: TGTGCCAGCAGCTTTGGGGGGGCCCAAGGGGCCCAGCATTTT. It specifies CASSFGGAQGAQHF.